This TCR beta chain was identified during a study of T cells after yellow fever vaccination (dated by TCRdb to about 2019). Turning to the overall study: Libraries from fractions with low cell numbers were prepared with the SMART-Seq v4 Ultra Low Input RNA kit. Two healthy male donors, one aged 18 to 30 and one aged 30 to 40 years, made up the cohort. Blood was collected at multiple timepoints before and after primary and secondary immunization, and bulk PBMC replicates and cell subsets were isolated. To track T-cell clones before and after primary and booster YFV17D yellow fever vaccination, bulk TCR alpha and beta repertoires were sequenced longitudinally. What the work shows at the level of the full study, not this receptor alone: FACS-sorted repertoires could contain abundant contaminating clonotypes from the bulk population, so computational filtering was required. Because only a couple of donors were included in the study, the extent to which the findings can be generalized is limited. A small fraction of clonotypes appeared in both the CD4 and CD8 compartments, likely as a result of convergent recombination. The secondary T-cell response was found to be weaker but faster than the primary response, with a peak reached on day 5 rather than on day 15. Most clones expanded after primary vaccination (96% of CD4 and roughly 88% of CD8) were re-detected after the booster, suggesting that broad memory maintenance occurred.

This clonotype was detected a few times. No cognate antigen has been identified for it. No base-level quality is on record; no much larger clone is a single base apart. As encoded in the germline V gene, CDR1 is SGHAT while CDR2 is FQNNGV. V is reduced by 8 bases and J by 10 bases, leaving a spacing of 20 bases between them. The CDR3 sequence holds 13 residues, the cysteine and phenylalanine included. The only DNA kept is the CDR3, 39 bases in frame from the first base. The label giving this sample's treatment or condition can be read as: live attenuated yellow fever vaccine strain. At each blood-draw timepoint, two biological replicates of bulk PBMCs were collected. PBMCs were isolated from peripheral blood using a standard Ficoll-Paque protocol. RNA was extracted with TriZol from bulk PBMCs, CD4 and CD8 fractions, and dextramer-positive and dextramer-negative fractions. TCR cDNA was made using 5'RACE template switching, a step that added a universal primer site and unique molecular identifiers. Priming of cDNA synthesis was performed from both the TCR alpha and TCR beta constant segments. Library amplification involved two PCR steps, and the second step added sample barcodes and sequencing adapters. Libraries were sequenced on Illumina HiSeq 2500 (2x100 bp) or NovaSeq (2x150 bp). Regarding the original processing steps: MIGEC handled demultiplexing of reads and collapsing into UMI consensus sequences, while MiXCR performed V(D)J alignment. Clonotypes responding to the vaccine were identified with edgeR on replicate PBMC samples, with the criteria of FDR below 0.01 and a log2 fold change above 5 up to day 15. Bulk clonotypes were assigned CD4 or CD8 identity according to which sequenced CD4 or CD8 repertoire held them at higher abundance. In TCRdb, the public reads were trimmed at Q25 with fastp and aligned with MiXCR, with productive beta chains retained. Entries are consolidated by CDR3 protein sequence, retaining the most common genes and DNA. TCRdb, not the authors, supplied the V and J calls. For this sample there are 500,000 to 650,000 distinct CDR3 sequences; about 15% appear just once. Approximately 15% of the sample comes from the top ten.

The clonotype was recovered from a man aged 18 to 29 who received the YFV17D yellow fever vaccine. The V gene is TRBV11-2 and the J gene is TRBJ2-5; the D call is possibly TRBD1 or TRBD2, each sharing 6 bases. Sequenced material: PBMCs, taken 5 to 6 days after the first yellow fever vaccination. Here the CDR3 is given as CASSRGGGEDQYF. The DNA sequence is given as TGTGCCAGCTCGCGGGGTGGGGGCGAAGACCAGTACTTC.